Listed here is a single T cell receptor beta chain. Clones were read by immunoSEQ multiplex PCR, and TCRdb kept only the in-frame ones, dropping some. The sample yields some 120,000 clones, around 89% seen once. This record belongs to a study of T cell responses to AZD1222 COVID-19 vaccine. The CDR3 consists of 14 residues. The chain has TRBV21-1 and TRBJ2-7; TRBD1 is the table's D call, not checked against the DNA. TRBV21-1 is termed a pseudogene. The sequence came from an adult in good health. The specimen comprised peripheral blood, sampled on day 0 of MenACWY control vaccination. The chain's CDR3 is CASSSRSDRRSAYF. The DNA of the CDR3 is TGTGCCAGCAGCTCCCGTAGCGACAGGCGAAGCGCGTACTTC.